The clone carrying this T cell receptor beta chain was seen more than once but under ten times. The source of the sample is a study of patients and donors after allogeneic stem cell transplantation. TCRdb used MiXCR to reprocess the RT-PCR reads, holding one entry per CDR3 protein. The sample records 190,000 or so distinct CDR3 sequences, more than 35% being singletons. Germline assignment: CDR1 SQVTM and CDR2 ANQGSEA. The V end lost 4 bases, the J end lost 1 base, and 7 bases lay between the germline ends. The CDR3 runs to 12 residues. The sequence was obtained from a human donor who was either an allogeneic HSCT recipient or a stem cell or donor lymphocyte infusion donor (not recorded which). It is not recorded whose cells these are; they may come from a transplant donor. The sample taken for sequencing was blood, either unsorted or a sorted T cell fraction (not recorded which). The genes are TRBV29-1 and TRBJ1-1; D uncertain. The CDR3 nucleotides are TGCAGCGTTGTCCCACAGAACACTGAAGCTTTCTTT. Residues: CSVVPQNTEAFF.